Detailed here is one T cell receptor beta chain. No antigen is known for it. Assay: immunoSEQ multiplex PCR; the TCRdb copy retains only in-frame clones and omits some. The repertoire has roughly 140,000 clones, roughly 87% of them found once; the top ten carry 10% to 15%. After removal of 5 bases from V and 4 bases from J, the junction contained 13 bases not matched to a gene. Germline values: CDR1 KGHSH, CDR2 LQKENI. CDR3 length: 17 amino acids. This specimen comes from a study of radiation and T cells in renal cell carcinoma. Broader study findings: Top tumor clonotypes rose in blood 2 weeks post-radiation, then contracted.

Time point given: blood 2 weeks post-SBRT. Stated treatment: 15 Gy SBRT to primary tumor, nephrectomy 4 weeks later. This renal cell carcinoma was of the clear cell type. The receptor was derived from a woman between 50 and 59 years old with renal cell carcinoma. The sequencing used blood, collected from a patient whose treatment included radiotherapy and nephrectomy. This chain links TRBV18 with TRBJ2-1, with 8 bases identical to TRBD1. In DNA form, the CDR3 reads TGTGCCAGCTCATCCGCGGAGGGCAGGGGGCAGTACAATGAGCAGTTCTTC. It yields the protein CASSSAEGRGQYNEQFF.